The rows below give T cell receptor beta chains drawn from one sample of a study of T cells in localized non-small cell lung cancer. Sequencing used immunoSEQ multiplex PCR; TCRdb keeps in-frame clones, though not all of them. The sample consists of more than 850 clones, about a fifth of them appearing once. This sample comprised normal lung tissue next to the tumor, obtained before any cancer treatment. These receptors came from a male donor older than 55 with stage I lung adenocarcinoma. Each CDR3 is given with its conserved first and last residue. Fields, in order: V gene, CDR3 length, D gene, clone size, J gene, CDR3 DNA, CDR3 protein. A D gene is named only where the DNA matches it firmly. Clone size is not always given. Where it is, it says once, few, many or a class for expanded clones.

v_call: TRBV28; cdr3_length: 14; d_call: .; clone_size: few; j_call: TRBJ1-2; cdr3_nt: TGTGCCAGCAGTTTCGATGGGAGGGGCGATGGCTACACCTTC; cdr3_aa: CASSFDGRGDGYTF
v_call: TRBV28; cdr3_length: 13; d_call: .; clone_size: few; j_call: TRBJ1-2; cdr3_nt: TGTGCCAGCACTCTAGGGCTGAAGCATGGCTACACCTTC; cdr3_aa: CASTLGLKHGYTF
v_call: TRBV19; cdr3_length: 15; d_call: .; clone_size: .; j_call: TRBJ2-1; cdr3_nt: TGTGCCACTGCTTACGACCGCGCCTTAACCAATGAGCAGTTCTTC; cdr3_aa: CATAYDRALTNEQFF
v_call: TRBV4-1; cdr3_length: 19; d_call: .; clone_size: medium-sized; j_call: TRBJ2-7; cdr3_nt: TGCGCCAGCAGCCACCCGGGCCTCAAATCCGCCCGCGACTCCTACGAGCAGTACTTC; cdr3_aa: CASSHPGLKSARDSYEQYF
v_call: TRBV29-1; cdr3_length: 14; d_call: .; clone_size: .; j_call: TRBJ2-1; cdr3_nt: TGCAGCGCCGGGCATCGGGCAATAGGCAATGAGCAGTTCTTC; cdr3_aa: CSAGHRAIGNEQFF
v_call: TRBV30; cdr3_length: 15; d_call: .; clone_size: few; j_call: TRBJ1-1; cdr3_nt: TGTGCCTGGAGTGTACGGGGCAGGACGAACACTGAAGCTTTCTTT; cdr3_aa: CAWSVRGRTNTEAFF
v_call: TRBV19; cdr3_length: 15; d_call: .; clone_size: once; j_call: TRBJ1-2; cdr3_nt: TGTGCCAGTAGTATCTCCCGGGGGAGGGCCTATGGCTACACCTTC; cdr3_aa: CASSISRGRAYGYTF
v_call: TRBV19; cdr3_length: 13; d_call: TRBD1; clone_size: .; j_call: TRBJ1-4; cdr3_nt: TGTGCCGCTGGGGGGACAGTTTATGAAAAACTGTTTTTT; cdr3_aa: CAAGGTVYEKLFF
v_call: TRBV6-8; cdr3_length: 13; d_call: .; clone_size: .; j_call: TRBJ2-7; cdr3_nt: TGTGCCAGCACCGGGACATCGCTTGACGAGCAGTACTTC; cdr3_aa: CASTGTSLDEQYF
v_call: TRBV19; cdr3_length: 13; d_call: .; clone_size: large; j_call: TRBJ1-1; cdr3_nt: TGTGCCAGTAGCGAAAACTACAGGGCTGACGCTTTCTTT; cdr3_aa: CASSENYRADAFF
v_call: TRBV11-3; cdr3_length: 14; d_call: .; clone_size: few; j_call: TRBJ1-3; cdr3_nt: TGTGCCAGCAGCTTAACAGGGCCTGGAAACACCATATATTTT; cdr3_aa: CASSLTGPGNTIYF
v_call: TRBV29-1; cdr3_length: 12; d_call: TRBD1; clone_size: .; j_call: TRBJ2-5; cdr3_nt: TGCAGCGCGGGACAGCCCCAAGAGACCCAGTACTTC; cdr3_aa: CSAGQPQETQYF
v_call: TRBV9; cdr3_length: 12; d_call: .; clone_size: many; j_call: TRBJ1-5; cdr3_nt: TGTGCCAGCAGCTTAGGAGCACAGCCCCAGCATTTT; cdr3_aa: CASSLGAQPQHF
v_call: TRBV29-1; cdr3_length: 12; d_call: .; clone_size: few; j_call: TRBJ1-1; cdr3_nt: TGCAGCGTTGGGCAGGGTGGTACTGAAGCTTTCTTT; cdr3_aa: CSVGQGGTEAFF
v_call: TRBV6-8; cdr3_length: 14; d_call: TRBD2; clone_size: few; j_call: TRBJ2-5; cdr3_nt: TGTGCCATCAGGGCTAGCGGAGATGAAGAGACCCAGTACTTC; cdr3_aa: CAIRASGDEETQYF
v_call: TRBV10-2; cdr3_length: 13; d_call: TRBD1; clone_size: .; j_call: TRBJ2-7; cdr3_nt: TGCGCCAGCAACCCCGGGACAGGGGACGAGCAGTACTTC; cdr3_aa: CASNPGTGDEQYF
v_call: TRBV9; cdr3_length: 13; d_call: TRBD1; clone_size: .; j_call: TRBJ2-5; cdr3_nt: TGTGCCACCCAGGGGGCTCGCCAAGAGACCCAGTACTTC; cdr3_aa: CATQGARQETQYF
v_call: TRBV18; cdr3_length: 16; d_call: .; clone_size: .; j_call: TRBJ1-1; cdr3_nt: TGTGCCAGCTCACCAAGAGGCCCGGCAGAGAACACTGAAGCTTTCTTT; cdr3_aa: CASSPRGPAENTEAFF
v_call: TRBV1; cdr3_length: 13; d_call: .; clone_size: few; j_call: TRBJ1-1; cdr3_nt: TGCGCCAGCAGCCAAGTTGGGAGGCCTGAAGCTTTCTTT; cdr3_aa: CASSQVGRPEAFF
v_call: TRBV28; cdr3_length: 14; d_call: .; clone_size: .; j_call: TRBJ1-3; cdr3_nt: TGTGCCAGCGTACTTCCCCCCTCTGGAAACACCATATATTTT; cdr3_aa: CASVLPPSGNTIYF
v_call: TRBV5-1; cdr3_length: 17; d_call: TRBD2; clone_size: .; j_call: TRBJ2-3; cdr3_nt: TGCGCCAGCAGCTGGCCCCTAGCGGGAGGTTCCACAGATACGCAGTATTTT; cdr3_aa: CASSWPLAGGSTDTQYF
v_call: TRBV29-1; cdr3_length: 12; d_call: .; clone_size: few; j_call: TRBJ2-2; cdr3_nt: TGCAGCGTTAATGTTAGGGCCGGGGAGCTGTTTTTT; cdr3_aa: CSVNVRAGELFF
v_call: TRBV28; cdr3_length: 13; d_call: .; clone_size: few; j_call: TRBJ2-2; cdr3_nt: TGTGCCAGCAGTTTAAGCAGGACCGGGGAGCTGTTTTTT; cdr3_aa: CASSLSRTGELFF
v_call: TRBV18; cdr3_length: 12; d_call: .; clone_size: .; j_call: TRBJ2-1; cdr3_nt: TGTGCCAGCTCCCAAAGTCAAAATGAGCAGTTCTTC; cdr3_aa: CASSQSQNEQFF
v_call: TRBV11-3; cdr3_length: 14; d_call: TRBD2; clone_size: .; j_call: TRBJ2-1; cdr3_nt: TGTGCCAGCAGCTCCCGGGAGGACCTCGGGAAGCAGTTCTTC; cdr3_aa: CASSSREDLGKQFF
v_call: TRBV14; cdr3_length: 15; d_call: .; clone_size: .; j_call: TRBJ2-3; cdr3_nt: TGTGCCAGCAGCCAATGGAGGGGGAACACAGATACGCAGTATTTT; cdr3_aa: CASSQWRGNTDTQYF
v_call: TRBV6-8; cdr3_length: 15; d_call: TRBD1; clone_size: few; j_call: TRBJ2-7; cdr3_nt: TGTGCCAGCAGTAGGGGAACAGGGGGCGGCAGCGAGCAGTACTTC; cdr3_aa: CASSRGTGGGSEQYF
v_call: TRBV11-3; cdr3_length: 15; d_call: .; clone_size: .; j_call: TRBJ2-1; cdr3_nt: TGTGCCAGCAGCCTACGGACACGAGGAGACAATGAGCAGTTCTTC; cdr3_aa: CASSLRTRGDNEQFF
v_call: TRBV18; cdr3_length: 16; d_call: .; clone_size: .; j_call: TRBJ1-5; cdr3_nt: TGTGCCAGCTCACCAGGGGGGCCACTTCGGGATCAGCCCCAGCATTTT; cdr3_aa: CASSPGGPLRDQPQHF
v_call: TRBV19; cdr3_length: 13; d_call: .; clone_size: .; j_call: TRBJ1-1; cdr3_nt: TGTGCCAGTAGTATCGGGAGCGGTACTGAAGCTTTCTTT; cdr3_aa: CASSIGSGTEAFF
v_call: TRBV18; cdr3_length: 15; d_call: .; clone_size: .; j_call: TRBJ1-1; cdr3_nt: TGTGCCAGCTCACCCTCGCAGGGGTTAAACACTGAAGCTTTCTTT; cdr3_aa: CASSPSQGLNTEAFF
v_call: TRBV28; cdr3_length: 12; d_call: .; clone_size: few; j_call: TRBJ1-1; cdr3_nt: TGTGCCAGCAGTCCCCCCACTCTACAAGCTTTCTTT; cdr3_aa: CASSPPTLQAFF
v_call: TRBV15; cdr3_length: 17; d_call: .; clone_size: few; j_call: TRBJ2-7; cdr3_nt: TGTGCCACCAGCAGAGATTACGGAGGCCATAGGTCCTACGAGCAGTACTTC; cdr3_aa: CATSRDYGGHRSYEQYF
v_call: TRBV29-1; cdr3_length: 12; d_call: TRBD1; clone_size: .; j_call: TRBJ1-2; cdr3_nt: TGCAGCGCCACCTCAGGGGGCATTGGCTACACCTTC; cdr3_aa: CSATSGGIGYTF
v_call: TRBV5-1; cdr3_length: 15; d_call: .; clone_size: .; j_call: TRBJ1-1; cdr3_nt: TGCGCCAGCAGCTTGCTCACGGGTCAGAACACTGAAGCTTTCTTT; cdr3_aa: CASSLLTGQNTEAFF
v_call: TRBV15; cdr3_length: 15; d_call: .; clone_size: .; j_call: TRBJ2-5; cdr3_nt: TGTGCCACCAGCAGAGATCAGGGCAGGGAAGAGACCCAGTACTTC; cdr3_aa: CATSRDQGREETQYF
v_call: TRBV10-3; cdr3_length: 13; d_call: .; clone_size: few; j_call: TRBJ1-4; cdr3_nt: TGTGCCATCAGTGAGGGGATGCAGGCCTCCATCGTCTTT; cdr3_aa: CAISEGMQASIVF
v_call: TRBV9; cdr3_length: 15; d_call: .; clone_size: few; j_call: TRBJ1-3; cdr3_nt: TGTGCCAGCAGCCCGACAAGTCAAGCAGGAAACACCATATATTTT; cdr3_aa: CASSPTSQAGNTIYF
v_call: TRBV11-3; cdr3_length: 16; d_call: .; clone_size: few; j_call: TRBJ2-7; cdr3_nt: TGTGCCAGCAGCTTGGCCCCGGGCTGGGGCTCCTACGAGCAGTACTTC; cdr3_aa: CASSLAPGWGSYEQYF
v_call: TRBV5-1; cdr3_length: 14; d_call: TRBD1; clone_size: .; j_call: TRBJ1-1; cdr3_nt: TGCGCCAGCAGCGTCCAGGGGGGGAACACTGAAGCTTTCTTT; cdr3_aa: CASSVQGGNTEAFF
v_call: TRBV11-3; cdr3_length: 15; d_call: .; clone_size: .; j_call: TRBJ2-1; cdr3_nt: TGTGCCAGCAGCTTCGAAGCGGGCGGGTACAATGAGCAGTTCTTC; cdr3_aa: CASSFEAGGYNEQFF